This T cell receptor beta chain was identified during a study of type 1 regulatory T cells (dated by TCRdb to the early 2020s). Background on the whole study: The study characterized an in vitro protocol that generated a Tr1-enriched, alloantigen-specific CD4 T cell product named T-allo10. T-allo10 was being tested clinically in patients with hematological malignancies who were undergoing allogeneic hematopoietic stem cell transplantation.

This clonotype was seen at least ten times. Its antigen is still unknown. Nothing much larger sits one base from this clone, and base qualities are not available. Sequencing took place on an Illumina MiSeq. Using fastp trimming at Q25 and MiXCR clonotype assembly, TCRdb reanalyzed the public sequencing data and kept in-frame beta chains. Entries that share a CDR3 protein sequence are merged under the most common genes and DNA. This sample gives roughly 46,000 distinct CDR3 sequences in total; 12% of them show up just once. The ten largest clones take up 8% to 10% of the sample. The study at large found these results: Tr1 cells showed a more restricted TCR repertoire than non-Tr1 cells, which the study interpreted as alloantigen-induced clonal expansion.

The sequencing sample was made of cultured non-Tr1 T cells, either the whole culture or a sorted T cell fraction (not recorded which). This sample's cell subset or site label indicates: non-Tr1 population from the T-allo10 product. The TCR comes from a human donor in good health.

The nucleotide sequence reads as follows: TGCAGTGCCCCATTCAGCGGGAGGGCCTACGAGCAGTACTTC. Translated, this is CSAPFSGRAYEQYF. The V and J genes are TRBV20-1 and TRBJ2-7, and TRBD2 matches 10 of the central bases. The CDR3 goes from the cysteine to the phenylalanine over 14 residues. This entry keeps only the CDR3 DNA: 42 bases, framed from base 1. The germline V gene encodes CDR1 DFQATT and CDR2 SNEGSKA (reference sequence). Germline trimming: 6 bases from V, 2 bases from J; junction bases outside gene matches: 7.